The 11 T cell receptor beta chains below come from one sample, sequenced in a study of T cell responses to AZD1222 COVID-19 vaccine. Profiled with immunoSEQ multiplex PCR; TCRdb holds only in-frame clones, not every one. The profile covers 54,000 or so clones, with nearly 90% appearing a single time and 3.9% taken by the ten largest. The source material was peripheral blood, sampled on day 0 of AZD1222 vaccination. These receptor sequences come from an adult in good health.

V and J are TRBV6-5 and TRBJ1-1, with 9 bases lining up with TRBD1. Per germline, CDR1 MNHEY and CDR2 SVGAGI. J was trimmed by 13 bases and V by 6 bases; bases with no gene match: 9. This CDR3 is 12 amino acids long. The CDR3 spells CASSLQGATGFF. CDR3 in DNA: TGTGCCAGCAGCCTACAGGGGGCTACGGGTTTCTTT.

This CDR3 reads CSVGVNYGYTF. CDR3 bases: TGCTCAGTTGGGGTTAACTATGGCTACACCTTC. V is TRBV29-1 and J is TRBJ1-2; no clear D. The CDR3 extends over 11 amino acids. Per the germline V gene, CDR1 is SQVTM and CDR2 is ANQGSEA.

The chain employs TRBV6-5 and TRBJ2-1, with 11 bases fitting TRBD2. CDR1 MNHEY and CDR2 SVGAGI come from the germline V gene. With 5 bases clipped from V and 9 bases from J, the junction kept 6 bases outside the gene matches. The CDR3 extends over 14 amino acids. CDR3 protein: CASSISGGASEQFF. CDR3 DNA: TGTGCCAGCAGTATTAGCGGGGGGGCCAGTGAGCAGTTCTTC.

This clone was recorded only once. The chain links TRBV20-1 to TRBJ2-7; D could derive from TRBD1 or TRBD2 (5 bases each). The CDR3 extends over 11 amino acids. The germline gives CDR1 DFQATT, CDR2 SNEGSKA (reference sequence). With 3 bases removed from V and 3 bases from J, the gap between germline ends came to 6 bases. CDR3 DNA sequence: TGCAGTGCTAGGGGGGACTACGAGCAGTACTTC. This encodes CSARGDYEQYF.

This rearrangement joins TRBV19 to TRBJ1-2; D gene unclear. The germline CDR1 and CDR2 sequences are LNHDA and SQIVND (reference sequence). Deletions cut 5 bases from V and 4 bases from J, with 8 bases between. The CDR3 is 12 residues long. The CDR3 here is CASSLQAYGYTF. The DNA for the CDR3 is TGTGCCAGTAGTCTCCAGGCCTATGGCTACACCTTC.

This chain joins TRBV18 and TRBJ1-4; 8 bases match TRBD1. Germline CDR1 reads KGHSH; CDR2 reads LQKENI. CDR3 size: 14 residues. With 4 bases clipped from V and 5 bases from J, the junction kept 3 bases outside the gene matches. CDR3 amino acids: CASSRGQENEKLFF. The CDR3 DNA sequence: TGTGCCAGCTCACGGGGACAGGAGAATGAAAAACTGTTTTTT. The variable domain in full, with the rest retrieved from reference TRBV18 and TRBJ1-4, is NAGVMQNPRHLVRRRGQEARLRCSPMKGHSHVYWYRQLPEEGLKFMVYLQKENIIDESGMPKERFSAEFPKEGPSILRIQQVVRGDSAAYFCASSRGQENEKLFFGSGTQLSVL.

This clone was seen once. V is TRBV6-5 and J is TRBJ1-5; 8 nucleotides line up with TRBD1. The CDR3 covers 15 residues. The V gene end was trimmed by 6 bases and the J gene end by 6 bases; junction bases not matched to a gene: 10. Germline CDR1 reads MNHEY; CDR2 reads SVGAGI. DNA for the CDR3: TGTGCCAGCAGAGCCGCCCAGGGGGCAGTTCAGCCCCAGCATTTT. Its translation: CASRAAQGAVQPQHF.

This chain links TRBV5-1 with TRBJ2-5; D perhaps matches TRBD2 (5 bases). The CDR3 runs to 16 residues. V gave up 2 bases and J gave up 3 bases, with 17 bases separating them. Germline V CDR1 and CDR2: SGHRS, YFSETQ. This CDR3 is CASSLGSTTTEETQYF. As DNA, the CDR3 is TGCGCCAGCAGCTTAGGGAGCACGACTACCGAAGAGACCCAGTACTTC.

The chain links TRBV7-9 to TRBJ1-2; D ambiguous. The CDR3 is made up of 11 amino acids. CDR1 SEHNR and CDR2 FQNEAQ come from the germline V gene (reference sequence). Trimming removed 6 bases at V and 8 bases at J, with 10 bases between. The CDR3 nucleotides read TGTGCCAGCAGTACCACTGGAGGCTACACCTTC. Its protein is CASSTTGGYTF. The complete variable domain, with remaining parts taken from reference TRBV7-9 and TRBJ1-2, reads DTGVSQNPRHKITKRGQNVTFRCDPISEHNRLYWYRQTLGQGPEFLTYFQNEAQLEKSRLLSDRFSAERPKGSFSTLEIQRTEQGDSAMYLCASSTTGGYTFGSGTRLTVV.

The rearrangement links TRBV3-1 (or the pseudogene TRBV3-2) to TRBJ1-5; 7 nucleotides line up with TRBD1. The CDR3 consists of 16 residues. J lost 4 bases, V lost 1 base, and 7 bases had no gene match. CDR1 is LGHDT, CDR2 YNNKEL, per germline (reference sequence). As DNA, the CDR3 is TGTGCCAGCAGCCAAGGTATAGCACAGGGGAATCAGCCCCAGCATTTT. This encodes CASSQGIAQGNQPQHF.

CDR3 residues: CSVMDRDGQPQHF. For the CDR3, the DNA is TGCAGCGTCATGGACAGGGATGGTCAGCCCCAGCATTTT. The chain uses TRBV29-1 and TRBJ1-5; 8 bases match TRBD1. Looked up from germline, CDR1 is SQVTM and CDR2 is ANQGSEA. Trimming removed 6 bases from V and 6 bases from J; junction bases left unmatched: 7. The CDR3 spans 13 residues.